These 29 T cell receptor beta chains were all obtained from the same sample, sequenced in a study of beta chain features in type 1 diabetes. Sequencing targeted expressed TCRB transcripts, as all isolated RNA had been reverse transcribed. The repertoire was sequenced with immunoSEQ multiplex PCR; TCRdb's copy has only in-frame clones and lacks some. This sample has hundreds of thousands of clones; roughly 16% occur once, and the top ten carry roughly 0.098%. Sequences were obtained from naive CD4+ T cells from blood. The source is a man younger than 35 in good health.

The table lists this clone with a few counts. The chain carries TRBV28 and TRBJ2-5; D perhaps matches TRBD2 (6 bases). V was pared by 3 bases and J by 0 bases, with 11 bases between. Germline V lookup: CDR1 MDHEN, CDR2 SYDVKM. The CDR3 is 15 residues long. CDR3 region: CASSFRDWNQETQYF. The CDR3 DNA reads TGTGCCAGCAGTTTCAGGGACTGGAACCAAGAGACCCAGTACTTC.

CDR3 protein: CASSEKDKNTGELFF. In DNA form, the CDR3 reads TGTGCCAGCAGCGAGAAGGACAAGAACACCGGGGAGCTGTTTTTT. The chain employs TRBV5-4 and TRBJ2-2; TRBD1 might be the D (5 bases). The germline V gene has CDR1 SGHNT and CDR2 YYREEE (reference sequence). There are 15 residues in the CDR3. Trimming took 4 bases from V and 1 from J, leaving 11 bases between them.

Notes on this clone: The sample contains more than one DNA sequence encoding this CDR3. The genes are TRBV29-1 and TRBJ1-1; tentative D call: TRBD1 (5 bases). Deletions cut 4 bases from V and 0 bases from J, with 6 bases between. Germline V gene lookup returns CDR1 SQVTM and CDR2 ANQGSEA. This CDR3 is 12 amino acids long. CDR3: CSVGQMNTEAFF. As DNA, the CDR3 is TGCAGCGTTGGACAGATGAACACTGAAGCTTTCTTT. Full variable domain (outside the CDR3, taken from reference TRBV29-1 and TRBJ1-1): SAVISQKPSRDICQRGTSLTIQCQVDSQVTMMFWYRQQPGQSLTLIATANQGSEATYESGFVIDKFPISRPNLTFSTLTVSNMSPEDSSIYLCSVGQMNTEAFFGQGTRLTVV.

As to this clone: Compared with germline, one end of the junction differs, possibly owing to a read error. The chain couples TRBV14 to TRBJ1-3, with D unresolved. CDR1 is SGHDN, CDR2 FVKESK, per germline. This CDR3 is 8 amino acids long. CDR3 nucleotide sequence: TGCTCTGGAAACACCATATATTTT. This codes for CSGNTIYF.

The rearrangement links TRBV14 to TRBJ2-1; the D gene could be TRBD1 or TRBD2 (5 bases each). The CDR3 has 15 amino acids. Germline V gene sequence: CDR1 SGHDN, CDR2 FVKESK. The ends were cut back, 4 bases at V and 6 bases at J, with 16 bases in the middle. The CDR3 nucleotides are TGTGCCAGCAGCCCTTTGTGGGGACCTGGCAATGAGCAGTTCTTC. This translates into CASSPLWGPGNEQFF.

This clone was observed a few times. This chain connects TRBV18 to TRBJ2-3, with a possible D match to TRBD2 (5 bases). Deletions cut 6 bases from V and 6 bases from J, with 22 bases between. The CDR3 runs to 16 residues. CDR1 KGHSH and CDR2 LQKENI come from the germline V gene. The CDR3 bases are TGTGCCAGCTCTCCGAGGGAGACCAGAGGCGGGGATACGCAGTATTTT. The encoded protein is CASSPRETRGGDTQYF.

Only a few counts were recorded for this clone. The chain links TRBV15 to TRBJ1-2; D not resolved. V lost 0 bases and J lost 4, with 9 bases in between. Germline V lookup: CDR1 LNHNV, CDR2 YYDKDF (reference sequence). The CDR3 spans 14 residues. The CDR3 spells CATSRDPDTYGYTF. The CDR3 DNA reads TGTGCCACCAGCAGAGACCCCGACACCTATGGCTACACCTTC.

V is TRBV2 and J is TRBJ1-1; the D is unclear. V lost 8 bases to trimming and J lost 1 base, with 14 bases between them. Germline CDR1 reads SNHLY; CDR2 reads FYNNEI. The CDR3 covers 14 residues. CDR3 sequence (DNA): TGTGCCAGCGGATTAGGGCGAACGAACACTGAAGCTTTCTTT. Residues: CASGLGRTNTEAFF.

The chain couples TRBV6-5 to TRBJ1-2; D unclear. Trimming removed 3 bases from V and 3 bases from J, with 11 bases in between. This CDR3 spans 14 amino acids. CDR1 and CDR2 (germline): MNHEY, SVGAGI. CDR3 region: CASSYSPADYGYTF. The CDR3, as DNA: TGTGCCAGCAGTTATTCTCCGGCGGACTATGGCTACACCTTC.

In this sample, this clone turned up a few times. The chain is built from TRBV7-6 and TRBJ2-6; TRBD1 is a possible D gene (6 bases). From germline, CDR1 is SGHVS and CDR2 FNYEAQ. V lost 5 bases and J lost 2, with 13 bases in between. CDR3 length: 16 residues. Here the CDR3 reads CASSTQYRAGANVLTF. The CDR3 region has the DNA TGTGCCAGCAGCACCCAGTACAGGGCTGGGGCCAACGTCCTGACTTTC.

This clone was observed a handful of times. The CDR3 nucleotides are TGTGCCAGCAGTGAATGGGCAGGGGTCGAGACCCAGTACTTC. Translating it yields CASSEWAGVETQYF. The chain combines TRBV25-1 with TRBJ2-5, with D maybe TRBD1 (6 bases). Per germline, CDR1 MGHDK and CDR2 SYGVNS. The CDR3 length is 14 residues. V was trimmed by 1 base and J by 5 bases, leaving 11 bases between them.

The chain links TRBV6-1 to TRBJ1-1; D not resolved. Germline CDR1 is MNHNS and CDR2 is SASEGT. CDR3 length: 13 residues. V lost 9 bases, J lost 1 base, and 12 bases lay in between. CDR3 DNA sequence: TGTGCCAGTACAAATACCCAGAACACTGAAGCTTTCTTT. It specifies CASTNTQNTEAFF.

The genes are TRBV7-3 and TRBJ1-4, with D uncertain. CDR1 SGHTA and CDR2 FQGTGA come from the germline V gene. Trimming shortened V by 0 bases and J by 4 bases, and 9 bases separated the two germline ends. The CDR3 loop spans 15 amino acids. CDR3 in DNA: TGTGCCAGCAGCTTAACCGGAGGGTTTAATGAAAAACTGTTTTTT. It specifies CASSLTGGFNEKLFF.

This clone was recorded a few times. The chain recombines TRBV7-3 with TRBJ2-6; unclear D gene. The CDR3 covers 17 residues. From germline, CDR1 is SGHTA and CDR2 FQGTGA. V was pared by 1 base and J by 1 base, with 11 bases between. This chain's CDR3 is CASSLRNAGSGANVLTF. The CDR3 DNA is TGTGCCAGCAGCTTAAGGAATGCAGGTTCTGGGGCCAACGTCCTGACTTTC.

V usage is TRBV25-1 and J usage is TRBJ2-7; tentatively, D is TRBD1 (5 bases). CDR3 length: 14 amino acids. Trimming left V 4 bases short and J 6 bases short, with 16 bases between. Germline V gene data show CDR1 as MGHDK and CDR2 as SYGVNS. This CDR3 is CASSVGAGSLEQYF. The CDR3 region has the DNA TGTGCCAGCAGTGTAGGGGCAGGGTCTCTCGAGCAGTACTTC.

A few counts support this clone. The V and J genes are TRBV5-1 and TRBJ2-3, with TRBD1 matching 7 bases. Germline CDR1 and CDR2: SGHRS and YFSETQ. V lost 1 base and J lost 4; bases outside the gene matches: 9. The CDR3 totals 16 residues. The CDR3 region has the DNA TGCGCCAGCAGCTTGTGGTCAGGGGGAGAGGCAGATACGCAGTATTTT. Its protein product is CASSLWSGGEADTQYF.

This CDR3 is CASSPTVRDTIYF. The DNA of the CDR3 is TGCGCCAGCAGCCCCACAGTACGAGACACCATATATTTT. V usage is TRBV5-1 and J usage is TRBJ1-3; D gene uncertain. Deletions cut 4 bases from V and 8 bases from J, with 13 bases between. Germline assignment: CDR1 SGHRS and CDR2 YFSETQ. The CDR3 totals 13 residues.

A few counts support this clone. V gene TRBV29-1 combines with J gene TRBJ1-1; TRBD1 aligns across 7 bases. V gave up 6 bases and J gave up 2 bases; unmatched junction bases: 15. The germline V gene encodes CDR1 SQVTM and CDR2 ANQGSEA. CDR3 length equals 16 residues. CDR3 coding DNA: TGCAGCGTGGACTACAGGGGTTTGAGAGGTAACACTGAAGCTTTCTTT. Its protein is CSVDYRGLRGNTEAFF. The full variable domain, rest sourced from reference TRBV29-1 and TRBJ1-1, is SAVISQKPSRDICQRGTSLTIQCQVDSQVTMMFWYRQQPGQSLTLIATANQGSEATYESGFVIDKFPISRPNLTFSTLTVSNMSPEDSSIYLCSVDYRGLRGNTEAFFGQGTRLTVV.

The chain recombines TRBV7-9 with TRBJ2-7, with D maybe TRBD1 (6 bases). This CDR3 region has 14 residues. The V and J ends lost 0 bases and 4 bases respectively, with 10 bases between them. Germline V CDR1 and CDR2: SEHNR, FQNEAQ (reference sequence). The CDR3 loop is CASSLATGTYEQYF. DNA for the CDR3: TGTGCCAGCAGCTTAGCGACAGGCACGTACGAGCAGTACTTC.

The table lists this clone with a few counts. The chain employs TRBV27 and TRBJ2-5; D not resolved. Germline values: CDR1 MNHEY, CDR2 SMNVEV (reference sequence). This CDR3 has 14 residues. Trimming took off 4 bases at V and 5 bases at J, with 14 bases between the two ends. This CDR3 is CASSSMRFGETQYF. The CDR3 DNA follows: TGTGCCAGCAGTTCTATGAGGTTTGGGGAGACCCAGTACTTC.

In regard to this clone: The sample contains more than one DNA sequence encoding this CDR3. This chain joins TRBV5-1 and TRBJ1-5, with D perhaps TRBD1 (5 bases). The ends were cut back, 3 bases at V and 2 bases at J, with 9 bases in the middle. Per germline, CDR1 SGHRS and CDR2 YFSETQ. The CDR3 is made up of 14 amino acids. DNA of the CDR3: TGCGCCAGCAGCTCGGGAGGGGGCAATCAGCCCCAGCATTTT. It is translated as CASSSGGGNQPQHF.

In this sample, this clone turned up a few times. The gene calls are TRBV4-3 and TRBJ1-5; D unclear. Germline V lookup: CDR1 LGHNA, CDR2 YSLEER. Trimming took off 0 bases at V and 7 bases at J, with 13 bases between the two ends. The CDR3 is 15 residues long. CDR3 loop: CASSQDSYRAQPQHF. Here the CDR3 DNA reads TGCGCCAGCAGCCAAGATTCTTATAGGGCGCAGCCCCAGCATTTT.

Here the CDR3 reads CASSEVKTNTGELFF. The CDR3 nucleotides are TGTGCCAGCAGTGAGGTTAAAACGAACACCGGGGAGCTGTTTTTT. This rearrangement joins TRBV2 to TRBJ2-2, with D unresolved. Germline-derived CDR1 and CDR2 are SNHLY and FYNNEI. V gave up 3 bases and J gave up 0 bases, with 8 bases separating them. CDR3 length: 15 residues.

This clone was found a few times. The chain combines TRBV19 with TRBJ2-5; perhaps D is TRBD1 or TRBD2 (5 bases each). This CDR3 region has 16 residues. Germline V gives CDR1 LNHDA, CDR2 SQIVND (reference sequence). V was trimmed by 6 bases and J by 6 bases, leaving 23 bases between them. CDR3 bases: TGTGCCAGTAGCCTGAATTCGGGGACCGCTGAGAAGACCCAGTACTTC. Translating gives CASSLNSGTAEKTQYF.

The rearrangement joins TRBV7-2 to TRBJ2-7; D might be TRBD1 (5 bases). CDR1 SGHTA and CDR2 FQGNSA come from the germline V gene. The germline V and J ends were trimmed by 0 bases and 2 bases, with 11 bases remaining between them. This CDR3 spans 15 amino acids. The CDR3 sequence: CASSLAGANPYEQYF. The DNA of the CDR3 is TGTGCCAGCAGCTTAGCTGGGGCTAACCCCTACGAGCAGTACTTC.

The gene calls are TRBV28 and TRBJ2-5; D unclear. The germline V gene encodes CDR1 MDHEN and CDR2 SYDVKM. The CDR3 has 11 residues. V lost 6 bases and J 4 bases, leaving 6 bases between the germline ends. The CDR3 DNA reads as TGTGCCAGCAGACACCTAGAGACCCAGTACTTC. Amino acids: CASRHLETQYF.

The CDR3 protein is CASSLRSGQGESEQYF. DNA for the CDR3: TGTGCCAGCTCTCTCAGGTCGGGACAGGGTGAATCCGAGCAGTACTTC. V is TRBV18 and J is TRBJ2-7; 9 bases are shared with TRBD1. V was clipped by 6 bases and J by 6 bases; unmatched bases: 15. This CDR3 has 16 residues. Per germline, CDR1 KGHSH and CDR2 LQKENI.

In its sample, this clone was seen a few times. The chain carries TRBV5-1 and TRBJ2-4, with D unresolved. V gave up 0 bases and J gave up 0 bases, with 7 bases separating them. There are 15 residues in the CDR3. Looked up from germline, CDR1 is SGHRS and CDR2 is YFSETQ. The CDR3 sequence is CASSLDSRAKNIQYF. The CDR3 region has the DNA TGCGCCAGCAGCTTGGACTCCCGAGCCAAAAACATTCAGTACTTC.

The V call is TRBV5-1, the J call TRBJ2-1, with TRBD1 matching 8 bases. The CDR3 is made up of 14 amino acids. Trimming cost V 0 bases and J 8 bases; bases outside gene matches: 4. Per the germline V gene, CDR1 is SGHRS and CDR2 is YFSETQ. The CDR3 is CASSLGQGFDEQFF. CDR3 sequence (DNA): TGCGCCAGCAGCTTGGGACAGGGGTTTGATGAGCAGTTCTTC.